A selection of T cell receptor beta chains follows, all from one sample in a study of CD8 T cells in Susac syndrome. TCRdb passed the immunoSEQ multiplex PCR reads through MiXCR, listing each CDR3 protein once. In the table there are about 200,000 distinct CDR3 sequences, about 95% of which are singletons. Sequenced material: CD4+ T cells from PBMCs. The source is a human donor with multiple sclerosis. The CDR3 runs from the conserved cysteine through the conserved F or W. The D gene is left open where the match is weak. Size tells how often a clone was seen (once, few, many) or the class of an expanded clone, and some rows leave it out.

cdr3_length: 14; clone_size: -; j_call: TRBJ2-3; d_call: -; v_call: TRBV20-1; cdr3_nt: TGCAGTGCTAGGCCGGGAGTGGTTGCAGATACGCAGTATTTT; cdr3_aa: CSARPGVVADTQYF
cdr3_length: 14; clone_size: -; j_call: TRBJ2-4; d_call: -; v_call: TRBV7-9; cdr3_nt: TGTGCCAGCAGCGTCCGGGACATTCAAAACATTCAGTACTTC; cdr3_aa: CASSVRDIQNIQYF
cdr3_length: 13; clone_size: once; j_call: TRBJ1-4; d_call: -; v_call: TRBV7-2; cdr3_nt: TGTGCCAGCAGCAAGACAGTCCGGGAAAAACTGTTTTTT; cdr3_aa: CASSKTVREKLFF
cdr3_length: 14; clone_size: -; j_call: TRBJ1-5; d_call: TRBD1; v_call: TRBV29-1; cdr3_nt: TGCAGCGTCGCCACAGGGGAGGGCAATCAGCCCCAGCATTTT; cdr3_aa: CSVATGEGNQPQHF
cdr3_length: 14; clone_size: -; j_call: TRBJ1-2; d_call: TRBD1; v_call: TRBV6-6; cdr3_nt: TGTGCCAGCATTCTCTCGGGACAGGGGAACGGCTACACCTTC; cdr3_aa: CASILSGQGNGYTF
cdr3_length: 13; clone_size: -; j_call: TRBJ1-5; d_call: -; v_call: TRBV12-3/TRBV12-4; cdr3_nt: TGTGCCAGCAGTTGGGGTAGCAATCAGCCCCAGCATTTT; cdr3_aa: CASSWGSNQPQHF
cdr3_length: 13; clone_size: once; j_call: TRBJ2-6; d_call: -; v_call: TRBV11-2; cdr3_nt: TGTGCCAGCCCCGAGACTGGGGCCAACGTCCTGACTTTC; cdr3_aa: CASPETGANVLTF
cdr3_length: 14; clone_size: -; j_call: TRBJ1-2; d_call: -; v_call: TRBV3-1; cdr3_nt: TGTGCCAGCAGCCAAGAGGGCAGGACCTATGGCTACACCTTC; cdr3_aa: CASSQEGRTYGYTF
cdr3_length: 14; clone_size: -; j_call: TRBJ1-1; d_call: -; v_call: TRBV3-1; cdr3_nt: TGTGCCAGCAGCCACTACAGGGATACCACTGAAGCTTTCTTT; cdr3_aa: CASSHYRDTTEAFF
cdr3_length: 14; clone_size: -; j_call: TRBJ2-6; d_call: TRBD1; v_call: TRBV5-4; cdr3_nt: TGTGCCGTAAACAGGGGCTCTGGGGCCAACGTCCTGACTTTC; cdr3_aa: CAVNRGSGANVLTF
cdr3_length: 16; clone_size: once; j_call: TRBJ2-1; d_call: TRBD2; v_call: TRBV20-1; cdr3_nt: TGCAGTGCTCCCCCCCTAAGCGGGGGCTCCTACAATGAGCAGTTCTTC; cdr3_aa: CSAPPLSGGSYNEQFF
cdr3_length: 19; clone_size: -; j_call: TRBJ2-2; d_call: -; v_call: TRBV5-1; cdr3_nt: TGCGCCAGCAGCTCCCTAAAAGGGCTAGCGCAAGGGAACACCGGGGAGCTGTTTTTT; cdr3_aa: CASSSLKGLAQGNTGELFF
cdr3_length: 11; clone_size: -; j_call: TRBJ2-7; d_call: -; v_call: TRBV6-5; cdr3_nt: TGTGCCAGCAAGGCCGGGGTCGAGCAGTACTTC; cdr3_aa: CASKAGVEQYF
cdr3_length: 13; clone_size: -; j_call: TRBJ1-4; d_call: -; v_call: TRBV29-1; cdr3_nt: TGCAGCGTCTTCACCCAAGCTAATGAAAAACTGTTTTTT; cdr3_aa: CSVFTQANEKLFF
cdr3_length: 15; clone_size: -; j_call: TRBJ2-3; d_call: TRBD1; v_call: TRBV5-1; cdr3_nt: TGCGCCAGCGCGGACAGGCCGGTGGGCACAGATACGCAGTATTTT; cdr3_aa: CASADRPVGTDTQYF
cdr3_length: 15; clone_size: -; j_call: TRBJ2-3; d_call: -; v_call: TRBV11-3; cdr3_nt: TGTGCCAGCAGCCCCTACGGGGCAGGGCAACATACGCAGTATTTT; cdr3_aa: CASSPYGAGQHTQYF
cdr3_length: 15; clone_size: -; j_call: TRBJ2-7; d_call: TRBD2; v_call: TRBV20-1; cdr3_nt: TGCAGTGCTAAGGGACTAGCGGGGGGTTCCTACGAGCAGTACTTC; cdr3_aa: CSAKGLAGGSYEQYF
cdr3_length: 13; clone_size: -; j_call: TRBJ1-5; d_call: -; v_call: TRBV30; cdr3_nt: TGTGCCTGGAGTGGGGACGGGAATCAGCCCCAGCATTTT; cdr3_aa: CAWSGDGNQPQHF
cdr3_length: 15; clone_size: -; j_call: TRBJ2-2; d_call: -; v_call: TRBV5-4; cdr3_nt: TGTGCCAGCAGCCCCCTAGCCCTGAACACCGGGGAGCTGTTTTTT; cdr3_aa: CASSPLALNTGELFF
cdr3_length: 13; clone_size: -; j_call: TRBJ1-5; d_call: -; v_call: TRBV6-1; cdr3_nt: TGTGCCAGCAGTGAATATGAAGGCCAGCCCCAGCATTTT; cdr3_aa: CASSEYEGQPQHF
cdr3_length: 16; clone_size: -; j_call: TRBJ1-4; d_call: -; v_call: TRBV28; cdr3_nt: TGTGCCAGCGGTGGGGGCAGCGCCGCAACTAATGAAAAACTGTTTTTT; cdr3_aa: CASGGGSAATNEKLFF
cdr3_length: 15; clone_size: -; j_call: TRBJ2-1; d_call: TRBD1; v_call: TRBV27; cdr3_nt: TGTGCCAGCAGTCCTCGGGACAGGTCCTACAATGAGCAGTTCTTC; cdr3_aa: CASSPRDRSYNEQFF
cdr3_length: 13; clone_size: -; j_call: TRBJ2-4; d_call: TRBD1; v_call: TRBV27; cdr3_nt: TGTGCCAGCAGTTCGACAGGGGTTGACATTCAGTACTTC; cdr3_aa: CASSSTGVDIQYF
cdr3_length: 13; clone_size: -; j_call: TRBJ2-1; d_call: -; v_call: TRBV9; cdr3_nt: TGTGCCAGCAGCGTAGCTGAGAGATATGAGCAGTTCTTC; cdr3_aa: CASSVAERYEQFF
cdr3_length: 11; clone_size: -; j_call: TRBJ2-4; d_call: -; v_call: TRBV24-1; cdr3_nt: TGTGCCACCAGTGATGAGAACATTCAGTACTTC; cdr3_aa: CATSDENIQYF
cdr3_length: 13; clone_size: -; j_call: TRBJ1-2; d_call: -; v_call: TRBV29-1; cdr3_nt: TGCAGCGTTGCCAGGGATTCGGGCTATGGCTACACCTTC; cdr3_aa: CSVARDSGYGYTF
cdr3_length: 16; clone_size: -; j_call: TRBJ2-1; d_call: TRBD2; v_call: TRBV24-1; cdr3_nt: TGTGCCACCAGTGATAATAGCGGGAGAGAGTACAATGAGCAGTTCTTC; cdr3_aa: CATSDNSGREYNEQFF
cdr3_length: 13; clone_size: -; j_call: TRBJ2-3; d_call: -; v_call: TRBV5-1; cdr3_nt: TGCGCCAGCAGCTTGGGGGACCTAGATACGCAGTATTTT; cdr3_aa: CASSLGDLDTQYF
cdr3_length: 13; clone_size: -; j_call: TRBJ2-3; d_call: -; v_call: TRBV9; cdr3_nt: TGTGCCAGCAGCGTGGCCAACACAGATACGCAGTATTTT; cdr3_aa: CASSVANTDTQYF
cdr3_length: 13; clone_size: -; j_call: TRBJ2-7; d_call: -; v_call: TRBV20-1; cdr3_nt: TGCAGTGCTAGTCGGCGGAACACGGGAGAGCAGTACTTC; cdr3_aa: CSASRRNTGEQYF
cdr3_length: 13; clone_size: once; j_call: TRBJ2-5; d_call: -; v_call: TRBV3-1; cdr3_nt: TGTGCCAGCAGCCATCGGAGGGAAGAGACCCAGTACTTC; cdr3_aa: CASSHRREETQYF